This TCR beta chain was identified during a study of follicular helper T cells after annual influenza vaccination. The data were produced by immunoSEQ multiplex PCR, yet TCRdb's version contains in-frame clones alone and is incomplete. The sample records under 15,000 clones, 80% being singletons. CDR3 length: 15 amino acids. CDR1 and CDR2 from the germline V gene are SGHTA and FQGNSA. Trimming removed 1 base from V and 4 bases from J, with 10 bases in between. Time point described: 2015-2016 season, pre-vaccination. The chain couples TRBV7-2 to TRBJ2-2; D is ambiguous. This TCR came from an adult who received the influenza vaccine. The specimen was CXCR5+ CD38- circulating T follicular helper cells from blood, collected on the day of influenza vaccination. Documented subset: circulating Tfh, non-naive CD4+CXCR5+PD-1+ (ICOS+CD38+ or ICOS-CD38-). This CDR3 reads CASSLGQTRTGELFF. The CDR3 region has the DNA TGTGCCAGCAGCTTAGGCCAGACTCGCACCGGGGAGCTGTTTTTT.